This is a list of T cell receptor beta chains from one sample in a study of shared clonotypes between healthy human individuals. Profiled with immunoSEQ multiplex PCR; TCRdb holds only in-frame clones, not every one. The sample has about 770,000 clones, 55% to 80% seen once. The sample taken for sequencing was memory CD4+ T cells sorted from blood. These receptors were collected from a woman aged 25-40 years in good health. CDR3s include the opening cysteine and the closing phenylalanine or tryptophan. The D gene is left open where the match is weak. Size is stated for part of the rows, as once, few or many counts, or as a class when the clone is expanded.

cdr3_length: 14; clone_size: -; j_call: TRBJ2-7; v_call: TRBV7-9; d_call: -; cdr3_aa: CASSLAEGDGEQYF; cdr3_nt: TGTGCCAGCAGCTTAGCGGAGGGGGACGGGGAGCAGTACTTC
cdr3_length: 16; clone_size: -; j_call: TRBJ2-1; v_call: TRBV10-1; d_call: TRBD2; cdr3_aa: CASSALKRERGYEQFF; cdr3_nt: TGCGCCAGCAGTGCACTCAAGCGGGAGAGGGGCTATGAGCAGTTCTTC
cdr3_length: 17; clone_size: few; j_call: TRBJ2-5; v_call: TRBV11-2; d_call: -; cdr3_aa: CASSSPLSPSSKETQYF; cdr3_nt: TGTGCCAGCAGCTCACCCCTTTCGCCTAGCAGTAAAGAGACCCAGTACTTC
cdr3_length: 15; clone_size: -; j_call: TRBJ1-3; v_call: TRBV27; d_call: -; cdr3_aa: CASSYSPSGINTIYF; cdr3_nt: TGTGCCAGCAGTTATAGCCCGTCGGGGATAAACACCATATATTTT
cdr3_length: 14; clone_size: -; j_call: TRBJ2-7; v_call: TRBV18; d_call: -; cdr3_aa: CASSSDAVSYEQYF; cdr3_nt: TGTGCCAGCTCATCAGACGCGGTTTCCTACGAGCAGTACTTC
cdr3_length: 13; clone_size: -; j_call: TRBJ1-2; v_call: TRBV7-2; d_call: TRBD1; cdr3_aa: CASSLDRGNGYTF; cdr3_nt: TGTGCCAGCAGCTTGGACAGGGGTAACGGCTACACCTTC
cdr3_length: 13; clone_size: -; j_call: TRBJ1-1; v_call: TRBV29-1; d_call: -; cdr3_aa: CSDGTSMNTEAFF; cdr3_nt: TGCAGCGATGGGACGTCGATGAACACTGAAGCTTTCTTT
cdr3_length: 13; clone_size: -; j_call: TRBJ1-5; v_call: TRBV6-4; d_call: -; cdr3_aa: CASSATEDQPQHF; cdr3_nt: TGTGCCAGCAGCGCGACTGAAGATCAGCCCCAGCATTTT
cdr3_length: 11; clone_size: -; j_call: TRBJ2-7; v_call: TRBV28; d_call: -; cdr3_aa: CASSLLREQYF; cdr3_nt: TGTGCCAGCAGTTTACTGCGCGAGCAGTACTTC
cdr3_length: 11; clone_size: -; j_call: TRBJ2-1; v_call: TRBV20-1; d_call: -; cdr3_aa: CSARLPLEQFF; cdr3_nt: TGCAGTGCTAGGCTGCCTCTTGAGCAGTTCTTC
cdr3_length: 14; clone_size: -; j_call: TRBJ2-7; v_call: TRBV6-1; d_call: -; cdr3_aa: CASSLTSLVGEQYF; cdr3_nt: TGTGCCAGCAGTCTCACCAGTTTAGTAGGTGAGCAGTACTTC
cdr3_length: 14; clone_size: many; j_call: TRBJ2-3; v_call: TRBV15; d_call: TRBD1; cdr3_aa: CATSRGTGSDTQYF; cdr3_nt: TGTGCCACCAGCAGGGGGACAGGGTCAGATACGCAGTATTTT
cdr3_length: 14; clone_size: -; j_call: TRBJ1-5; v_call: TRBV7-8; d_call: -; cdr3_aa: CASSWKGSNQPQHF; cdr3_nt: TGTGCCAGCAGCTGGAAAGGTAGCAATCAGCCCCAGCATTTT
cdr3_length: 13; clone_size: -; j_call: TRBJ1-3; v_call: TRBV10-3; d_call: TRBD1; cdr3_aa: CAIWTGAGNTIYF; cdr3_nt: TGTGCCATTTGGACAGGGGCTGGAAACACCATATATTTT
cdr3_length: 14; clone_size: -; j_call: TRBJ2-3; v_call: TRBV5-1; d_call: TRBD1; cdr3_aa: CASSYGTVGDTQYF; cdr3_nt: TGCGCCAGCAGCTATGGGACAGTAGGAGATACGCAGTATTTT
cdr3_length: 14; clone_size: -; j_call: TRBJ1-1; v_call: TRBV28; d_call: -; cdr3_aa: CASTKTASGTEAFF; cdr3_nt: TGTGCCAGCACCAAGACAGCCTCGGGGACTGAAGCTTTCTTT
cdr3_length: 19; clone_size: -; j_call: TRBJ2-2; v_call: TRBV5-5; d_call: TRBD2; cdr3_aa: CASSFRDSLDDSGSGELFF; cdr3_nt: TGTGCCAGCAGCTTTCGTGACAGCTTGGACGATAGCGGGAGCGGGGAGCTGTTTTTT
cdr3_length: 11; clone_size: few; j_call: TRBJ1-1; v_call: TRBV20-1; d_call: -; cdr3_aa: CSAKGYTEAFF; cdr3_nt: TGCAGTGCCAAAGGTTACACTGAAGCTTTCTTT
cdr3_length: 21; clone_size: -; j_call: TRBJ2-7; v_call: TRBV21-1; d_call: -; cdr3_aa: CASSTPPTGGVDSDHSYEQYF; cdr3_nt: TGTGCCAGCAGCACCCCCCCCACAGGGGGCGTAGATAGCGACCACTCCTACGAGCAGTACTTC
cdr3_length: 13; clone_size: -; j_call: TRBJ1-6; v_call: TRBV25-1; d_call: -; cdr3_aa: CASSELENSPLHF; cdr3_nt: TGTGCCAGCAGTGAACTTGAAAATTCACCCCTCCACTTT